Listed here are 19 T cell receptor beta chains from one sample, sequenced in a study of blood T cell repertoires in COVID-19. Data came from immunoSEQ multiplex PCR; TCRdb stores just in-frame clones and leaves some out. This table holds around 300,000 clones, more than 70% found once. Sequenced: peripheral blood. The receptors come from a man younger than 40 with active or convalescent COVID-19.

As DNA, the CDR3 is TGTGCCAGCAGCATGGGACTAGCGGGAGGAAAAGAGACCCAGTACTTC. It specifies CASSMGLAGGKETQYF. The V gene is TRBV5-8, the J gene TRBJ2-5; TRBD2 aligns across 15 bases. The CDR3 consists of 16 residues. Germline V lookup: CDR1 SGHTS, CDR2 YDEGEE. With 4 bases clipped from V and 3 bases from J, the junction kept 4 bases outside the gene matches. Looking up the rest from reference TRBV5-8 and TRBJ2-5 gives the full variable domain: EAGVTQSPTHLIKTRGQQATLRCSPISGHTSVYWYQQALGLGLQFLLWYDEGEERNRGNFPPRFSGRQFPNYSSELNVNALELEDSALYLCASSMGLAGGKETQYFGPGTRLLVL.

The chain carries TRBV9 and TRBJ2-3; TRBD2 matches 13 bases. Germline V gene lookup returns CDR1 SGDLS and CDR2 YYNGEE. The CDR3 length is 17 residues. V dropped 3 bases and J dropped 2; count of bases not matched to a gene: 6. The CDR3 DNA reads as TGTGCCAGCAGCGCTAACGGACTAGCGGGAGCCACAGATACGCAGTATTTT. It is translated as CASSANGLAGATDTQYF.

The rearrangement joins TRBV19 to TRBJ1-1; TRBD1 is a possible D gene (5 bases). From germline, CDR1 is LNHDA and CDR2 SQIVND (reference sequence). This CDR3 contains 13 residues. The CDR3 sequence is CATKTVLNTEAFF. The CDR3 DNA sequence: TGTGCTACGAAGACAGTGCTCAACACTGAAGCTTTCTTT.

The chain joins TRBV6-2 or TRBV6-3 to TRBJ2-3; possibly TRBD2 for D (6 bases). This CDR3 is built from 15 residues. Trimming removed 2 bases from V and 4 bases from J, with 13 bases in between. Germline assignment: CDR1 MNHEY and CDR2 SVGEGT. This chain's CDR3 is CASSYGASDPDTQYF. The CDR3, as DNA: TGTGCCAGCAGTTACGGGGCTAGCGATCCAGATACGCAGTATTTT.

This clone was found once. The chain employs TRBV4-3 and TRBJ1-4; no reliable D call. V dropped 4 bases and J dropped 0 bases, with 12 bases sitting between them. Germline CDR1 LGHNA, CDR2 YSLEER. The CDR3 is 16 residues long. CDR3 sequence (DNA): TGCGCCAGCAGCCCCGAGAGAGGAGCAACTAATGAAAAACTGTTTTTT. As protein: CASSPERGATNEKLFF.

V gene TRBV7-9 combines with J gene TRBJ2-7, with 8 bases matching TRBD1. J lost 6 bases, V lost 1 base, and 5 bases had no gene match. CDR1 and CDR2 (germline): SEHNR, FQNEAQ (reference sequence). There are 14 residues in the CDR3. This CDR3 is CASSLGTGRAEQYF. The CDR3 nucleotides are TGTGCCAGCAGCTTAGGGACAGGGCGTGCCGAGCAGTACTTC.

The V gene is TRBV6-1, the J gene TRBJ1-1; D unclear. This CDR3 has 13 residues. V lost 3 bases and J 8 bases, leaving 13 bases between the germline ends. The germline V gene encodes CDR1 MNHNS and CDR2 SASEGT. DNA for the CDR3: TGTGCCAGCAGTGAGTCTAGGTCAGCAGAAGCTTTCTTT. It encodes CASSESRSAEAFF.

The V and J genes are TRBV28 and TRBJ1-1, with D possibly TRBD1 on 6 matching bases. The V gene's germline CDR1 is MDHEN and CDR2 SYDVKM. With 9 bases removed from V and 1 base from J, the gap between germline ends came to 15 bases. The CDR3 totals 14 residues. The CDR3 sequence: CASVPGTPNTEAFF. CDR3 DNA: TGTGCCAGTGTTCCCGGGACACCGAACACTGAAGCTTTCTTT. Supplemented by reference TRBV28 and TRBJ1-1, the full variable domain reads DVKVTQSSRYLVKRTGEKVFLECVQDMDHENMFWYRQDPGLGLRLIYFSYDVKMKEKGDIPEGYSVSREKKERFSLILESASTNQTSMYLCASVPGTPNTEAFFGQGTRLTVV.

CDR3 loop: CASSSVSWDRVGQPQHF. The CDR3 DNA follows: TGTGCCAGCAGTTCGGTATCTTGGGACAGGGTGGGCCAGCCCCAGCATTTT. The rearrangement links TRBV28 to TRBJ1-5; TRBD1 aligns across 9 bases. The junction had 14 bases not matched to a gene; V was cut back by 4 bases and J by 7 bases. Looked up from germline, CDR1 is MDHEN and CDR2 is SYDVKM. The CDR3 length is 17 residues.

The rearrangement links TRBV30 to TRBJ2-1; 8 bases are a match to TRBD2. The V segment lost 2 bases and the J segment 3 bases; nucleotides outside the gene matches: 6. Germline assignment: CDR1 GTSNPN and CDR2 SVGIG (reference sequence). CDR3 length: 15 residues. CDR3 sequence: CAWSTAGGLYNEQFF. DNA for the CDR3: TGTGCCTGGAGTACCGCGGGGGGCCTCTACAATGAGCAGTTCTTC.

Worth noting for this clone: Other DNA sequences from this sample encode an identical CDR3 as well. The chain uses TRBV3-1 (or the pseudogene TRBV3-2) and TRBJ2-7, with 7 bases identical to TRBD2. V was clipped by 1 base and J by 4 bases; unmatched bases: 4. This CDR3 region has 14 residues. Looked up from germline, CDR1 is LGHDT and CDR2 is YNNKEL (reference sequence). Here the CDR3 DNA reads TGTGCCAGCAGCCAAGCGGGAGGAGGGTACGAGCAGTACTTC. Protein: CASSQAGGGYEQYF.

This chain uses TRBV5-1 with TRBJ2-3; a possible D gene is TRBD2 (6 bases). V lost 4 bases and J 2 bases, leaving 11 bases between the germline ends. Per the germline V gene, CDR1 is SGHRS and CDR2 is YFSETQ. The CDR3 contains 14 residues. CDR3 protein: CASSPGLLTDTQYF. The CDR3 DNA reads TGCGCCAGCAGCCCGGGACTTCTCACAGATACGCAGTATTTT.

This chain connects TRBV2 to TRBJ2-5; D is possibly TRBD2 (6 bases). With 4 bases removed from V and 2 bases from J, the gap between germline ends came to 14 bases. The CDR3 runs to 15 residues. CDR1 is SNHLY and CDR2 is FYNNEI in the germline V gene. DNA for the CDR3: TGTGCCAGCAGTGTGGGAGGTGGGGGTCAAGAGACCCAGTACTTC. It translates to CASSVGGGGQETQYF.

J is TRBJ2-5 and V is TRBV19, with D perhaps TRBD2 (6 bases). V was shortened by 3 bases and J by 4 bases, with 9 bases between the two germline ends. In germline, CDR1 is LNHDA, CDR2 SQIVND (reference sequence). The CDR3 extends over 13 amino acids. Written as DNA, the CDR3 is TGTGCCAGTAGTATTGGAGGGGCAGAGACCCAGTACTTC. Protein product: CASSIGGAETQYF.

This sequence joins TRBV5-6 and TRBJ2-3; D remains ambiguous. The CDR3 is 16 amino acids. Germline values: CDR1 SGHDT, CDR2 YYEEEE. V lost 6 bases to trimming and J lost 0 bases, with 17 bases between them. This CDR3 reads CASTLFARSSTDTQYF. The CDR3 DNA reads as TGTGCCAGCACCCTCTTCGCTCGGTCTAGCACAGATACGCAGTATTTT. The whole variable domain, remainder taken from reference TRBV5-6 and TRBJ2-3, is DAGVTQSPTHLIKTRGQQVTLRCSPKSGHDTVSWYQQALGQGPQFIFQYYEEEERQRGNFPDRFSGHQFPNYSSELNVNALLLGDSALYLCASTLFARSSTDTQYFGPGTRLTVL.

V gene TRBV24-1 combines with J gene TRBJ2-5; the match to TRBD2 covers 8 bases. CDR1 is KGHDR and CDR2 is SFDVKD in the germline V gene. V shed 1 base and J 9 bases; nucleotides not matched to a gene: 3. This CDR3 has 13 residues. CDR3 loop: CATSDLPRGAQYF. The CDR3 nucleotides read TGTGCCACCAGTGATTTACCGCGGGGGGCCCAGTACTTC.

This rearrangement joins TRBV4-1 to TRBJ1-1, with 8 positions matching TRBD1. Germline V gene lookup returns CDR1 MGHRA and CDR2 YSYEKL. This CDR3 is 15 amino acids long. Trimming cost V 3 bases and J 3 bases; bases outside gene matches: 6. CDR3 bases: TGCGCCAGCAGCCAGAACAGGGGGAGTGACACTGAAGCTTTCTTT. Residues: CASSQNRGSDTEAFF.

The chain has TRBV18 and TRBJ2-1, with D perhaps TRBD1 (7 bases). The CDR3 covers 17 residues. Germline V gene data show CDR1 as KGHSH and CDR2 as LQKENI. Trimming left V 0 bases short and J 6 bases short, with 18 bases between. DNA for the CDR3: TGTGCCAGCTCACCACCCAAGGGGGCTGTGGGGGGCAATGAGCAGTTCTTC. Translating gives CASSPPKGAVGGNEQFF.

The chain recombines TRBV9 with TRBJ2-7, with TRBD2 identical over 14 bases. The V segment lost 3 bases and the J segment 3 bases; nucleotides outside the gene matches: 8. Germline assignment: CDR1 SGDLS and CDR2 YYNGEE. CDR3 length: 17 residues. The CDR3 DNA reads TGTGCCAGCAGCGAGTCCGGGACTAGCGGGGGTGGCTACGAGCAGTACTTC. Protein: CASSESGTSGGGYEQYF.